The sequence of this T cell receptor beta chain was determined in a study of blood T cell repertoires in COVID-19. About the study: Nucleic acid was either cDNA or gDNA, and it came from T cells, B-cell-depleted T cells, or PBMCs.

The data were produced by immunoSEQ multiplex PCR, yet TCRdb's version contains in-frame clones alone and is incomplete. The repertoire holds roughly 250,000 clones, with 75% to 95% as singletons. Participant ages covered about 18 to 89 years across about 22 US areas. Participants were placed into cohorts based on the clinical history they reported. Either two negative PCRs, clearance, or symptom resolution qualified Cohort 3 donors as recovered. The CDR3 extends over 12 amino acids. V lost 3 bases and J lost 6, with 8 bases in between. The V and J genes are TRBV12-3 or TRBV12-4 and TRBJ1-1; D uncertain. The sequence was collected from a woman aged 18-29 years who had recovered from COVID-19. Sequencing input: PBMCs or T cells enriched from blood (not recorded which). The CDR3 here is CASSFGPAEAFF. CDR3 DNA: TGTGCCAGCAGTTTTGGGCCAGCTGAAGCTTTCTTT.